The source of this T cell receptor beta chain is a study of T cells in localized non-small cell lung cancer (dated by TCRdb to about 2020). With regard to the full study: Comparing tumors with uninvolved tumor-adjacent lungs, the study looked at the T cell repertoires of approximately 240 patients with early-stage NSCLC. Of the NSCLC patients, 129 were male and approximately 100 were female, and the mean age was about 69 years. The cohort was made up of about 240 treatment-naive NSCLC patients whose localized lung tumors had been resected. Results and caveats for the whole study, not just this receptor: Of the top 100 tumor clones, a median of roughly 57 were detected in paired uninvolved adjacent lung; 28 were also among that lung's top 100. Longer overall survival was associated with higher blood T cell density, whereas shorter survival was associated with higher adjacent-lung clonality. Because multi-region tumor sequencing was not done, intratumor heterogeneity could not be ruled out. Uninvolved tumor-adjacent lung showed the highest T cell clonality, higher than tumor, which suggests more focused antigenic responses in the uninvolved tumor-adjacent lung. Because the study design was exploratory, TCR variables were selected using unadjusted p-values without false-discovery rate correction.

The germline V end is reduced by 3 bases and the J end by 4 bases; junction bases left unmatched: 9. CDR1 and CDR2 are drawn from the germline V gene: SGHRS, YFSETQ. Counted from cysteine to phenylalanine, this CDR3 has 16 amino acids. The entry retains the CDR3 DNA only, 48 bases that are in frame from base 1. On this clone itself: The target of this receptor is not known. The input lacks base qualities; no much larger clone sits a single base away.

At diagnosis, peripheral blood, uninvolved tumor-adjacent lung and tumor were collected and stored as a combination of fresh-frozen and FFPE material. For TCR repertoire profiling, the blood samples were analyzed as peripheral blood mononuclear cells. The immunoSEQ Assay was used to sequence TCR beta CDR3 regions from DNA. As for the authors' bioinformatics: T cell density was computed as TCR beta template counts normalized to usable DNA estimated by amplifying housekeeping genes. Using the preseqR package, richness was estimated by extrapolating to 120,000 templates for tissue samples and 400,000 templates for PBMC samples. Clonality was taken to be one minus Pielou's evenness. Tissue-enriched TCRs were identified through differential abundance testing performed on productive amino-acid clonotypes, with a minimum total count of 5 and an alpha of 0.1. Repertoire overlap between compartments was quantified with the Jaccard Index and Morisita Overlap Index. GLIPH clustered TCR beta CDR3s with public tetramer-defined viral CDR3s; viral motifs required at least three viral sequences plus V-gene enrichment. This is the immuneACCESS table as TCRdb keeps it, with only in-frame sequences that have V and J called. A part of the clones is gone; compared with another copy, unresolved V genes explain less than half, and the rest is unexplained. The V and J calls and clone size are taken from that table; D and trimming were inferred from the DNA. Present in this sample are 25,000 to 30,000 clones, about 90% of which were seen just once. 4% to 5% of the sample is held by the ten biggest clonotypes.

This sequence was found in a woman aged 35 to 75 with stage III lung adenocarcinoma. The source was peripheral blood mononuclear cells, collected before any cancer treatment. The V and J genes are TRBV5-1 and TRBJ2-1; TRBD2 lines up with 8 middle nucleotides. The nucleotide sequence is TGCGCCAGCAGCTCCTTTCCTAGCGGGTCGTACAATGAGCAGTTCTTC. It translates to CASSSFPSGSYNEQFF.